This T cell receptor beta chain derives from a study of cytomegalovirus exposure and HLA in healthy donors. This CDR3 region has 15 residues. In germline, CDR1 is PRHDT, CDR2 FYEKMQ (reference sequence). The ends were cut back, 4 bases at V and 4 bases at J, with 14 bases in the middle. With 60 Vbeta and 13 Jbeta primers, the PCR was carried out. The protocol was immunoSEQ multiplex PCR, while the TCRdb copy is restricted to in-frame clones and leaves out a portion. The sample has approximately 150,000 clones; 60% to 80% are singletons. Sequencing input: PBMCs. This chain uses TRBV13 with TRBJ2-1; D might be TRBD1 (5 bases). This TCR was recovered from a woman aged 45-59 years in good health and CMV-seropositive. The CDR3 sequence: CASSSKQAVYNEQFF. The CDR3 DNA follows: TGTGCCAGCAGCTCCAAACAGGCTGTTTACAATGAGCAGTTCTTC.